One sample yielded the 13 T cell receptor beta chains listed below, sequenced in a study of T cell changes during pregnancy in multiple sclerosis. The assay was immunoSEQ multiplex PCR, and TCRdb's table has in-frame clones only and misses some. Here the sample spans fewer than 80,000 clones, more than 80% being singletons. The material was peripheral blood, obtained in the first trimester of pregnancy. The receptors shown here come from a female donor in good health, enrolled as a control in a pregnancy study.

CDR3 sequence reads: CASSPTLDRANTEAFF. DNA of the CDR3: TGTGCCAGCTCACCGACTCTAGACAGGGCGAACACTGAAGCTTTCTTT. This chain links TRBV18 with TRBJ1-1, with TRBD1 matching 7 bases. After removal of 3 bases from V and 1 base from J, the junction contained 8 bases not matched to a gene. The CDR3 is 16 residues long. Germline V gene sequence: CDR1 KGHSH, CDR2 LQKENI.

The DNA for the CDR3 is TGTGCCAGCAGCCCCCCCACAGGGTGGGTCTCTGGCTACACCTTC. This sequence encodes CASSPPTGWVSGYTF. The rearrangement links TRBV28 to TRBJ1-2; D may be TRBD1 (6 bases). The V gene lost 6 bases and the J gene lost 7 bases, with 21 bases spanning the gap. The CDR3 sequence is 15 residues long. Per germline, CDR1 MDHEN and CDR2 SYDVKM.

V usage is TRBV27 and J usage is TRBJ2-5, with TRBD2 identical over 13 bases. V shed 3 bases and J 9 bases; nucleotides not matched to a gene: 7. Germline V gene data show CDR1 as MNHEY and CDR2 as SMNVEV (reference sequence). CDR3 length: 15 residues. CDR3 in DNA: TGTGCCAGCAGTTTCCGGACTAGCGGGAGCGGGGCCCAGTACTTC. Translation gives CASSFRTSGSGAQYF.

The DNA for the CDR3 is TGTGCCAGCAGTCCCCTCGGAGGGTGGGCCAATCAGCCCCAGCATTTT. Protein sequence: CASSPLGGWANQPQHF. V usage is TRBV6-6 and J usage is TRBJ1-5; unclear D gene. The CDR3 covers 16 residues. The V and J ends lost 5 bases and 3 bases respectively, with 17 bases between them. Germline CDR1 MNHNY, CDR2 SVGAGI (reference sequence).

The chain carries TRBV7-8 and TRBJ1-1; D call uncertain. Germline loops: CDR1 SGHVS, CDR2 FQNEAQ. Trimming took 4 bases from V and 1 from J, leaving 13 bases between them. This CDR3 comprises 15 residues. Written as DNA, the CDR3 is TGTGCCAGCAGCTGGAATACCGGGAGGAACACTGAAGCTTTCTTT. It encodes CASSWNTGRNTEAFF.

The V gene is TRBV5-6, the J gene TRBJ1-5; TRBD1 matches at 8 bases. Per germline, CDR1 SGHDT and CDR2 YYEEEE. CDR3 length equals 14 residues. Germline trimming cut 4 bases from V and 3 bases from J; bases unmatched to any gene: 3. CDR3 in amino acids: CASSRTGYNQPQHF. The CDR3 nucleotides read TGTGCCAGCAGCCGGACAGGGTACAATCAGCCCCAGCATTTT.

The CDR3 coding sequence is TGCGCCAGCAGGCCCGGGACTAGCGCATCTCCCGGGGAGCTGTTTTTT. The encoded protein is CASRPGTSASPGELFF. The rearrangement uses TRBV10-2 and TRBJ2-2, with 10 positions matching TRBD2. The CDR3 has 16 amino acids. CDR1 is WSHSY, CDR2 SAAADI, per germline. The trim removed 6 bases at V and 6 bases at J, leaving 10 bases unmatched.

The genes are TRBV18 and TRBJ1-3; 7 nucleotides line up with TRBD1. With 5 bases clipped from V and 3 bases from J, the junction kept 4 bases outside the gene matches. Germline CDR1 reads KGHSH; CDR2 reads LQKENI. The length of the CDR3 is 14 residues. The CDR3 spells CASSGGQSGNTIYF. CDR3 nucleotide sequence: TGTGCCAGCTCAGGGGGACAGAGTGGAAACACCATATATTTT.

The chain uses TRBV5-1 and TRBJ1-2, with no clear D. The germline V gene encodes CDR1 SGHRS and CDR2 YFSETQ. This CDR3 has 17 residues. V gave up 4 bases and J gave up 8 bases, with 27 bases separating them. The CDR3 region is CASSRGGVAVEGRGYTF. The CDR3 region has the DNA TGCGCCAGCAGCAGAGGCGGGGTTGCTGTGGAAGGCAGAGGCTACACCTTC.

The V and J genes are TRBV7-2 and TRBJ1-4; tentative D call: TRBD1 (6 bases). The CDR3 is 16 amino acids. Trimming stripped 2 bases from V and 7 bases from J, with 17 bases between. The germline V gene encodes CDR1 SGHTA and CDR2 FQGNSA. The CDR3 is CASSLFPQGWGEKLFF. For the CDR3, the DNA is TGTGCCAGCAGCTTATTTCCACAGGGATGGGGTGAAAAACTGTTTTTT.

The chain joins TRBV5-1 to TRBJ2-5; 8 nucleotides line up with TRBD2. Germline trimming cut 5 bases from V and 0 bases from J; bases unmatched to any gene: 18. The CDR3 has 19 residues. CDR1 and CDR2 (germline): SGHRS, YFSETQ. The CDR3 loop is CASSLGISAGEGYQETQYF. DNA for the CDR3: TGCGCCAGCAGTCTAGGGATCTCAGCGGGGGAGGGGTACCAAGAGACCCAGTACTTC.

The chain is built from TRBV5-1 and TRBJ2-7, with TRBD1 matching 7 bases. J lost 7 bases, V lost 4 bases, and 14 bases had no gene match. Germline CDR1 SGHRS, CDR2 YFSETQ. The CDR3 consists of 15 residues. The CDR3 DNA reads as TGCGCCAGCAGCGTTGCCGGGACGGTCAGGGGGGAGCAGTACTTC. This sequence encodes CASSVAGTVRGEQYF.

The rearrangement joins TRBV6-5 to TRBJ1-5; no clear D. This CDR3 has 15 residues. Per germline, CDR1 MNHEY and CDR2 SVGAGI. V shed 5 bases and J shed 0 bases, with 11 bases lying between them. CDR3 amino acids: CASSRNGDSNQPQHF. CDR3 DNA sequence: TGTGCCAGCAGTCGCAACGGGGATAGCAATCAGCCCCAGCATTTT.